Described below is a single TCR beta chain sequence and its context. This clone is medium-sized (0.01 to 0.1%). Its antigen target is currently unknown. Per-nucleotide qualities are absent, and no much larger clonotype sits a single base away. This entry belongs to a study of STAT3 mutations in large granular lymphocyte leukemia (dated by TCRdb to 2018 to 2020). Study-level background: About half of the T-LGLL patients who underwent longitudinal sequencing carried canonical activating STAT3 mutations. A couple of patients with natural killer LGL leukemia were also sequenced longitudinally as controls within the study. Eighteen representative T-LGLL cases were selected from an initial cohort of over 200 LGL patients for longitudinal TCRbeta and STAT3 sequencing. More than half of T-LGLL patients received one or more immunosuppressive therapy regimens, with hematologic response in 40% of those treated. Patients with T-cell large granular lymphocyte leukemia underwent serial deep sequencing of TCRbeta CDR3 and STAT3 to reconstruct clonal hierarchy and dynamics. On average, sequencing was done at more than 3 time points per patient, with the number of samplings ranging from 2 to 8. Overall results and qualifications from the work: Variable intervals between samplings and differing treatment regimens complicated linking therapy response to changes in TCR clonal burden. In several patients, dominant TCR clone burden exceeded STAT3 mutant burden, suggesting STAT3 mutation arose secondarily within a pre-expanded clone. TCR clonotype switching after therapy was seen in about 35% of the 18 patients, with all newly emerging clones being STAT3 wild type. Every T-LGLL patient showed at least one immunodominant TCRbeta clonotype, and about half showed multiple immunodominant subclonotypes. Because codominant clonotypes persisted in some patients, a small but highly pathogenic clone may have been missed. Because no samples were available when a clone first appeared, clonal expansion was inferred from samplings taken at other points.

TCRbeta libraries were sequenced on an Illumina MiSeq, averaging about 40,773 productive templates per sample. The immunoSEQ assay, which uses multiplex PCR amplification, was used to generate TCRbeta CDR3 libraries. Per the original workflow: Following a previously defined approach, repertoire diversity was calculated, and values close to 0 point to extremely monoclonal samples. TCRdb's version of the immuneACCESS table is confined to in-frame rearrangements and falls short of the full clone set. An unresolved V gene accounts for under half of the shortfall where checked; the remainder is of unknown origin. That table furnishes V, J and clone size, whereas the DNA furnished D and trimming. For this sample the table gives about 8,700 clones, of which roughly 90% were detected only once. Jointly, the top ten make up around 82% of the sample. The same DNA, extracted from blood mononuclear cells, served for both the TCR sequencing and the STAT3 sequencing.

From V the trimming removes 6 bases and from J it removes 7 bases, while the gene matches leave 7 bases of the junction unaccounted for. The CDR3 starts with the cysteine, ends with the phenylalanine, and has 13 residues. Only the CDR3 part of the read is kept: 39 bases, read in frame from the first base. Sequences MNHEY (CDR1) and SMNVEV (CDR2) are obtained from the germline V gene (reference sequence). Sequenced material: peripheral blood mononuclear cells. This receptor was identified in a man older than 75 with T-cell large granular lymphocyte leukemia. Some clones in this sample may be carry-over from other donors' samples. The age is the age at diagnosis. The rearranged segments are TRBV27 and TRBJ1-2, with 8 bases matching TRBD1. Here the CDR3 is given as CASRYRGRGGYTF. The nucleotides are TGTGCCAGCAGATACAGGGGGAGGGGTGGCTACACCTTC.